The 17 T cell receptor beta chains given below trace back to one sample, sequenced in a study of T cell changes during pregnancy in multiple sclerosis. Some clones are missing from TCRdb's copy, which holds only in-frame ones; the method was immunoSEQ multiplex PCR. The sample gives tens of thousands of clones, about 90% of which show up once; around 0.86% is in the top ten. The specimen was peripheral blood, collected in the second trimester of pregnancy. The receptors come from a female donor with multiple sclerosis, enrolled in a pregnancy study.

The chain links TRBV13 to TRBJ1-3; 7 bases agree with TRBD1. CDR1 is PRHDT, CDR2 FYEKMQ, per germline (reference sequence). V lost 5 bases to trimming and J lost 4 bases; unmatched junction nucleotides: 11. CDR3 size: 16 residues. CDR3 coding DNA: TGTGCCAGCAGCCGACAGGGAGTGGTAGGGGGAAACACCATATATTTT. Its protein product is CASSRQGVVGGNTIYF.

V and J are TRBV6-5 and TRBJ2-1, with 8 bases fitting TRBD1. The CDR3 length is 14 residues. Trimming cost V 5 bases and J 6 bases; bases outside gene matches: 6. CDR1 is MNHEY, CDR2 SVGAGI, per germline. Here the CDR3 DNA reads TGTGCCAGCAGTGGAACAGGGGGAGGCAATGAGCAGTTCTTC. Residues: CASSGTGGGNEQFF.

V and J are TRBV7-9 and TRBJ2-1; the D gene is possibly TRBD2 (6 bases). The CDR3 has 15 amino acids. Trimming took 3 bases from V and 6 from J, leaving 15 bases between them. The germline V gene has CDR1 SEHNR and CDR2 FQNEAQ (reference sequence). The CDR3 here is CASSLRVGTRNEQFF. CDR3 in DNA: TGTGCCAGCAGCTTGAGGGTCGGGACTCGCAATGAGCAGTTCTTC.

This chain uses TRBV6-4 with TRBJ2-1; no clear D. The germline gives CDR1 MRHNA, CDR2 SNTAGT. This CDR3 comprises 15 residues. V was shortened by 0 bases and J by 2 bases, with 8 bases between the two germline ends. The CDR3 DNA reads as TGTGCCAGCAGTGACTCGGTAGAGACCTACAATGAGCAGTTCTTC. It encodes CASSDSVETYNEQFF.

The chain is built from TRBV11-1 and TRBJ2-7, with 11 bases that match TRBD1. The CDR3 sequence is 16 residues long. Germline-derived CDR1 and CDR2 are SGHAT and FQDESV (reference sequence). The junction had 13 bases not matched to a gene; V was cut back by 5 bases and J by 7 bases. The CDR3 DNA follows: TGTGCCAGCAGCGACAGGACAGGGGGCAGGCTTGGGGAGCAGTACTTC. Encoded protein: CASSDRTGGRLGEQYF.

The rearrangement uses TRBV5-6 and TRBJ1-2, with a possible D match to TRBD1 (5 bases). In germline, CDR1 is SGHDT, CDR2 YYEEEE. V lost 1 base and J 4 bases, leaving 20 bases between the germline ends. The CDR3 spans 17 residues. CDR3 in amino acids: CASSLFLQGSRSYGYTF. The CDR3 region has the DNA TGTGCCAGCAGCTTGTTTCTCCAGGGTTCCCGAAGCTATGGCTACACCTTC. Combining the CDR3 with reference TRBV5-6 and TRBJ1-2 gives the whole variable domain DAGVTQSPTHLIKTRGQQVTLRCSPKSGHDTVSWYQQALGQGPQFIFQYYEEEERQRGNFPDRFSGHQFPNYSSELNVNALLLGDSALYLCASSLFLQGSRSYGYTFGSGTRLTVV.

This clone was recorded only once. The gene calls are TRBV4-3 and TRBJ2-2; 12 bases align to TRBD2. The junction had 7 bases not matched to a gene; V was cut back by 2 bases and J by 6 bases. CDR3 size: 17 residues. CDR1 and CDR2 (germline): LGHNA, YSLEER. This chain's CDR3 is CASSQTGLAGRSGELFF. In DNA form, the CDR3 reads TGCGCCAGCAGCCAAACAGGACTAGCGGGGAGGTCCGGGGAGCTGTTTTTT.

This chain joins TRBV15 and TRBJ2-1; 9 nucleotides align to TRBD1. This CDR3 is 16 amino acids long. J was trimmed by 6 bases and V by 0 bases; bases with no gene match: 6. Per the germline V gene, CDR1 is LNHNV and CDR2 is YYDKDF (reference sequence). The DNA of the CDR3 is TGTGCCACCAGCAGAGATTTGGGACAGGGCGGCAATGAGCAGTTCTTC. Protein: CATSRDLGQGGNEQFF.

V is TRBV6-1 and J is TRBJ1-6; D is uncertain. Germline CDR1 MNHNS, CDR2 SASEGT. Trimming took off 0 bases at V and 0 bases at J, with 12 bases between the two ends. The CDR3 spans 18 residues. The DNA for the CDR3 is TGTGCCAGCAGTGAAGCGCGCCACTTGAGCTCCTATAATTCACCCCTCCACTTT. Its protein is CASSEARHLSSYNSPLHF.

The chain employs TRBV7-3 and TRBJ1-2; 9 nucleotides match TRBD1. J lost 3 bases, V lost 3 bases, and 2 bases had no gene match. The CDR3 has 14 amino acids. Germline values: CDR1 SGHTA, CDR2 FQGTGA. CDR3 sequence (DNA): TGTGCCAGCAGCTTTACAGGGGGCGACTATGGCTACACCTTC. This sequence encodes CASSFTGGDYGYTF.

The CDR3 region has the DNA TGTGCCAGCAGCTTAGGGGAGGGCGCGGATGAAGCTTTCTTT. As protein: CASSLGEGADEAFF. This chain joins TRBV11-3 and TRBJ1-1; D call uncertain. V was shortened by 1 base and J by 7 bases, with 13 bases between the two germline ends. Germline V gene lookup returns CDR1 SGHNT and CDR2 YENEEA. The CDR3 has 14 residues.

The chain employs TRBV6-1 and TRBJ1-1; D uncertain. Per germline, CDR1 MNHNS and CDR2 SASEGT. Trimming left V 7 bases short and J 3 bases short, with 3 bases between. CDR3 length: 10 residues. The CDR3 reads CASTYTEAFF. CDR3 nucleotides: TGTGCCAGCACCTACACTGAAGCTTTCTTT.

The rearrangement uses TRBV6-5 and TRBJ1-4, with a possible D match to TRBD1 (6 bases). In germline, CDR1 is MNHEY, CDR2 SVGAGI. V dropped 2 bases and J dropped 5 bases, with 12 bases sitting between them. The CDR3 has 15 residues. The CDR3 region is CASSYMTGKNEKLFF. The CDR3 DNA sequence: TGTGCCAGCAGTTACATGACAGGCAAGAATGAAAAACTGTTTTTT.

V is TRBV5-6 and J is TRBJ2-7, with TRBD1 as a possible D gene (5 bases). CDR1 and CDR2 from the germline V gene are SGHDT and YYEEEE. V was cut by 4 bases and J by 9 bases, with 14 bases left in between. The CDR3 is 12 amino acids. The CDR3 bases are TGTGCCAGCAGCCTACCCTCCCAGGGGCAGTACTTC. It codes for CASSLPSQGQYF.

This chain joins TRBV14 and TRBJ2-5; D not resolved. Germline V lookup: CDR1 SGHDN, CDR2 FVKESK. Trimming removed 2 bases from V and 5 bases from J, with 6 bases in between. The CDR3 is 12 amino acids. The CDR3 coding sequence is TGTGCCAGCAGCCAATGGCGGGAGACCCAGTACTTC. This codes for CASSQWRETQYF.

The rearrangement joins TRBV6-5 to TRBJ1-3; 10 bases map to TRBD1. J lost 4 bases, V lost 5 bases, and 5 bases had no gene match. CDR1 and CDR2 (germline): MNHEY, SVGAGI. The CDR3 loop spans 15 amino acids. The CDR3: CASSRDRGTGNTIYF. The CDR3 nucleotides read TGTGCCAGCAGTCGGGACAGGGGAACGGGAAACACCATATATTTT.

This clone occurred a few times. The rearrangement links TRBV19 to TRBJ1-2, with 9 bases fitting TRBD1. The germline gives CDR1 LNHDA, CDR2 SQIVND (reference sequence). The CDR3 runs to 12 residues. With V trimmed by 8 bases and J by 10 bases, 8 bases remained unmatched. The CDR3 here is CASFPGQGHYTF. The CDR3, as DNA: TGTGCCAGTTTCCCGGGACAGGGACACTACACCTTC.